The sequence of this T cell receptor (beta chain) was determined in a study of cytomegalovirus exposure and HLA in healthy donors. General observations from the study: Reported performance of the classifier showed diagnosis of cytomegalovirus status with high specificity and sensitivity. In a later analysis, TCR association rates varied by HLA locus: DRB1 most, HLA-C fewest. Productive rates of about 87% or about 30% were seen for most TCR beta V segments in an earlier analysis. Further analysis, carried out later, found HLA-associated TCR beta chains more clonally expanded than equally common other chains.

With regard to this clone: No antigen is known for it.

This CDR3 has 15 residues. Germline V gene data show CDR1 as SGHVS and CDR2 as FQNEAQ. The V and J ends lost 7 bases and 2 bases, in that order; junction bases with no gene match: 6. PCR primers comprised 60 Vbeta and 13 Jbeta primers. Only in-frame clones appear in the TCRdb table, and some are missing; sequencing was by immunoSEQ multiplex PCR. The sample records 60,000 or so clones, roughly four fifths being singletons. The TCR was taken from a man between 35 and 55 years old in good health and CMV-seronegative. Material: PBMCs. This chain uses TRBV7-8 with TRBJ2-3; the match to TRBD2 covers 10 bases. CDR3 DNA: TGTGCCAGCAAAAATAGCGGGGGGACCACAGATACGCAGTATTTT. Protein sequence: CASKNSGGTTDTQYF.